The clone carrying this TCR beta chain was observed a handful of times. The germline V gene encodes CDR1 SGHRS and CDR2 YFSETQ. This CDR3 has 14 residues. The junction had 4 bases not matched to a gene; V was cut back by 4 bases and J by 6 bases. MiXCR, applied by TCRdb to the RT-PCR reads, yields one record per CDR3 protein. The sample includes about 960,000 distinct CDR3 sequences, 15% to 20% of them seen just once. This record belongs to a study of patients and donors after allogeneic stem cell transplantation. This chain joins TRBV5-1 and TRBJ1-5, with 10 bases identical to TRBD1. Source material: blood, either unsorted or a sorted T cell fraction (not recorded which). The TCR comes from a human donor who was either an allogeneic HSCT recipient or a stem cell or donor lymphocyte infusion donor (not recorded which). It is not recorded whose cells these are; they may come from a transplant donor. CDR3: CASSTGQGGQPQHF. The CDR3 DNA reads TGCGCCAGCAGCACCGGACAGGGGGGTCAGCCCCAGCATTTT. Using reference TRBV5-1 and TRBJ1-5 for the parts outside the CDR3, the full variable domain is KAGVTQTPRYLIKTRGQQVTLSCSPISGHRSVSWYQQTPGQGLQFLFEYFSETQRNKGNFPGRFSGRQFSNSRSEMNVSTLELGDSALYLCASSTGQGGQPQHFGDGTRLSIL.